This section outlines one T cell receptor beta chain sequence together with its context. Other DNA sequences within the sample encode an identical CDR3. The record originates from a study of metastatic and nonmetastatic thyroid tumors. TCRdb reanalyzed the PCR reads via MiXCR. There are 5,500 to 7,000 clones in the sample; 30% occur only once, and 20% to 25% lies in the top ten. Each patient came to thyroid surgery without any prior treatment (of any kind). V trimming: 0 bases; J trimming: 2 bases; junction bases outside the gene matches: 3. This CDR3 has 16 residues. Germline loops: CDR1 ENHRY, CDR2 SYGVKD.

The chain carries TRBV10-3 and TRBJ2-3; 9 bases fit TRBD2. Input material: adjacent normal tissue. This clonotype was sampled from a female donor with papillary thyroid cancer or a benign thyroid nodule (not recorded which). Some clones in this sample may be carry-over from other donors' samples. CDR3 in DNA: TGTGCCATCAGTGAGTCGACTAGCGGCCTCACAGATACGCAGTATTTT. Translation gives CAISESTSGLTDTQYF.